A selection of T cell receptor beta chains follows, all from one sample in a study of blood T cell repertoires in COVID-19. Clones were sequenced by immunoSEQ multiplex PCR, and TCRdb holds only the in-frame ones, with some missing. This repertoire shows around 300,000 clones, around 86% found once; its top ten account for approximately 3%. The source material was peripheral blood. The receptors shown here come from a woman in her twenties or thirties with active or convalescent COVID-19. Both conserved end residues are part of each CDR3. A D gene is named only where the DNA matches it firmly. Rows may omit the clone size; those that give it use once, few, many or a size class.

cdr3_length,d_call,j_call,v_call,clone_size,cdr3_aa,cdr3_nt
14,NA,TRBJ2-6,TRBV25-1,NA,CASSIRDGANVLTF,TGTGCCAGCTCTATACGGGATGGGGCCAACGTCCTGACTTTC
14,NA,TRBJ2-7,TRBV5-3,NA,CARSFLQGLYEQYF,TGTGCCAGAAGCTTTCTCCAGGGGCTCTACGAGCAGTACTTC
18,TRBD1,TRBJ2-6,TRBV11-3,NA,CASSAGTGGSSGANVLTF,TGTGCCAGCAGCGCCGGGACAGGGGGAAGCTCTGGGGCCAACGTCCTGACTTTC
16,TRBD1,TRBJ2-2,TRBV5-1,NA,CASSSPSGTATGELFF,TGCGCCAGCAGCTCACCATCCGGGACAGCCACCGGGGAGCTGTTTTTT
17,NA,TRBJ1-5,TRBV25-1,NA,CASSELGGQTINQPQHF,TGTGCCAGCAGTGAATTGGGAGGGCAGACCATCAATCAGCCCCAGCATTTT
14,TRBD1,TRBJ2-1,TRBV10-3,NA,CAISGQGDGNEQFF,TGTGCCATCAGTGGACAGGGGGACGGAAATGAGCAGTTCTTC
15,NA,TRBJ1-5,TRBV5-3,NA,CANRDFGPSNQPQHF,TGTGCCAACCGGGACTTTGGGCCTAGCAATCAGCCCCAGCATTTT
15,NA,TRBJ2-1,TRBV30,NA,CAWSVLGTPSKEQFF,TGTGCCTGGAGTGTACTCGGGACACCCTCGAAGGAGCAGTTCTTC
14,TRBD1,TRBJ1-6,TRBV7-2,NA,CASSTGTARGSLHF,TGTGCCAGCAGCACCGGGACAGCTCGAGGATCCCTCCACTTT
14,NA,TRBJ1-2,TRBV5-4,NA,CASSSTRANYGYTF,TGTGCCAGCAGCTCGACAAGAGCTAACTATGGCTACACCTTC
12,NA,TRBJ2-3,TRBV29-1,NA,CSATGQTDTQYF,TGCAGCGCCACCGGACAGACAGATACGCAGTATTTT
15,NA,TRBJ1-5,TRBV19,NA,CASSIRSGGNQPQHF,TGTGCCAGTAGTATAAGGTCAGGGGGCAATCAGCCCCAGCATTTT
11,NA,TRBJ2-5,TRBV7-9,NA,CASSNGGTQYF,TGTGCCAGCAGCAATGGAGGGACCCAGTACTTC
11,TRBD2,TRBJ2-1,TRBV29-1,NA,CSVDQRGEQFF,TGCAGCGTTGACCAGCGGGGTGAGCAGTTCTTC
14,NA,TRBJ1-2,TRBV7-3,NA,CASSVRQDVYGYTF,TGTGCCAGCAGCGTTCGACAGGACGTCTATGGCTACACCTTC
17,NA,TRBJ2-1,TRBV2,NA,CASSGPGAKSSYNEQFF,TGTGCCAGCAGTGGACCGGGAGCGAAGAGCTCCTACAATGAGCAGTTCTTC
14,NA,TRBJ1-1,TRBV5-1,NA,CASRGPGWATEAFF,TGCGCCAGCCGAGGTCCAGGGTGGGCCACTGAAGCTTTCTTT
12,NA,TRBJ1-4,TRBV29-1,few,CSVVGGDEKLFF,TGCAGCGTTGTAGGGGGGGATGAAAAACTGTTTTTT
15,NA,TRBJ2-5,TRBV18,NA,CASSPPDARAETQYF,TGTGCCAGCTCACCTCCCGACGCGAGGGCAGAGACCCAGTACTTC
15,TRBD1,TRBJ1-2,TRBV10-2,NA,CASSEAGTGRYGYTF,TGCGCCAGCAGTGAAGCCGGGACAGGGAGATATGGCTACACCTTC
12,NA,TRBJ2-1,TRBV5-4,NA,CASSWGRGEQFF,TGTGCCAGCAGCTGGGGAAGGGGGGAGCAGTTCTTC
14,TRBD1,TRBJ1-2,TRBV28,once,CASSKTGNNYGYTF,TGTGCCAGCAGTAAGACAGGGAATAACTATGGCTACACCTTC
14,NA,TRBJ1-3,TRBV10-3,NA,CAITDTASGNTIYF,TGTGCCATCACCGACACAGCCTCTGGAAACACCATATATTTT
14,NA,TRBJ1-3,TRBV9,NA,CASSPRQSPDTIYF,TGTGCCAGCAGCCCCCGACAGTCCCCGGACACCATATATTTT
13,NA,TRBJ1-5,TRBV12-3/TRBV12-4,NA,CASGKGGDQPQHF,TGTGCCAGCGGGAAGGGAGGGGATCAGCCCCAGCATTTT
12,NA,TRBJ1-1,TRBV6-6,NA,CASKAGNTEAFF,TGTGCCAGCAAAGCTGGGAACACTGAAGCTTTCTTT
12,NA,TRBJ1-1,TRBV5-4,once,CASSLGSQEAFF,TGTGCCAGCAGCTTGGGGAGCCAAGAAGCTTTCTTT
16,TRBD1,TRBJ1-1,TRBV29-1,NA,CSVEAMGQGSEAEAFF,TGCAGCGTTGAAGCTATGGGACAGGGGTCTGAGGCTGAAGCTTTCTTT
15,TRBD2,TRBJ2-5,TRBV10-2,NA,CASRRSGGLQETQYF,TGCGCCAGCAGACGATCGGGGGGGCTCCAAGAGACCCAGTACTTC
13,NA,TRBJ1-5,TRBV5-5,NA,CASSYSVQQPQHF,TGTGCCAGCAGCTACTCGGTACAGCAGCCCCAGCATTTT
15,TRBD1,TRBJ1-6,TRBV9,NA,CASSVGQGRSSPLHF,TGTGCCAGCAGCGTTGGACAGGGGAGAAGTTCACCCCTCCACTTT
17,NA,TRBJ1-1,TRBV18,NA,CASSPLPPTGMNTEAFF,TGTGCCAGCTCACCTCTTCCGCCCACAGGGATGAACACTGAAGCTTTCTTT
13,TRBD1,TRBJ1-1,TRBV15,few,CATSDRGYTEAFF,TGTGCCACCAGCGACAGGGGATACACTGAAGCTTTCTTT
15,TRBD2,TRBJ2-2,TRBV28,NA,CASSLFGGGTGELFF,TGTGCCAGCAGTTTATTCGGGGGGGGCACCGGGGAGCTGTTTTTT
18,NA,TRBJ1-6,TRBV6-1,once,CASSEAGTPNSYNSPLHF,TGTGCCAGCAGTGAAGCCGGGACACCGAACTCCTATAATTCACCCCTCCACTTT
14,NA,TRBJ1-5,TRBV2,once,CASSGGLRDQPQHF,TGTGCCAGCAGTGGAGGGCTCCGGGATCAGCCCCAGCATTTT
14,TRBD1,TRBJ1-6,TRBV3-1/TRBV3-2,NA,CASSQGQGVSPLHF,TGTGCCAGCAGCCAGGGGCAGGGGGTTTCACCCCTCCACTTT
14,NA,TRBJ1-1,TRBV10-1,once,CASKLDRGNTEAFF,TGCGCCAGCAAACTTGACAGAGGGAACACTGAAGCTTTCTTT
13,NA,TRBJ2-5,TRBV3-1/TRBV3-2,NA,CASSPGTQETQYF,TGTGCCAGCAGCCCAGGGACTCAAGAGACCCAGTACTTC
15,TRBD2,TRBJ2-1,TRBV3-1/TRBV3-2,NA,CASSRMSGGYNEQFF,TGTGCCAGCAGCCGTATGAGCGGGGGTTACAATGAGCAGTTCTTC
15,NA,TRBJ1-2,TRBV7-2,NA,CASSLVGRGSYGYTF,TGTGCCAGCAGCTTAGTGGGGAGGGGGTCGTATGGCTACACCTTC
18,NA,TRBJ1-3,TRBV7-8,NA,CASSLSGNLHYSGNTIYF,TGTGCCAGCAGCTTAAGCGGGAACCTCCATTACTCTGGAAACACCATATATTTT
14,NA,TRBJ1-1,TRBV19,NA,CASSIGGGVTEAFF,TGTGCCAGTAGTATAGGCGGGGGGGTAACTGAAGCTTTCTTT
13,NA,TRBJ2-7,TRBV5-5,NA,CASSLYRSYEQYF,TGTGCCAGCAGCTTGTACAGGTCCTACGAGCAGTACTTC
16,TRBD2,TRBJ2-3,TRBV3-1/TRBV3-2,NA,CASSQERGGLPDTQYF,TGTGCCAGCAGCCAAGAGCGGGGGGGCCTCCCAGATACGCAGTATTTT
15,NA,TRBJ2-2,TRBV9,NA,CASSPGGWDTGELFF,TGTGCCAGCAGCCCGGGCGGGTGGGACACCGGGGAGCTGTTTTTT
15,TRBD1,TRBJ1-3,TRBV6-6,NA,CASSYAGQGGNTIYF,TGTGCCAGCAGTTACGCCGGACAGGGTGGAAACACCATATATTTT
17,TRBD1,TRBJ1-1,TRBV27,NA,CASSLRGRSGADTEAFF,TGTGCCAGCAGTTTAAGGGGGCGTTCGGGTGCGGACACTGAAGCTTTCTTT
15,TRBD1,TRBJ1-3,TRBV9,NA,CASSGDRASGNTIYF,TGTGCCAGCAGCGGCGACAGGGCCTCTGGAAACACCATATATTTT
14,NA,TRBJ2-3,TRBV7-6,NA,CASSFRVRTDTQYF,TGTGCCAGCAGCTTCAGGGTTCGCACAGATACGCAGTATTTT
17,NA,TRBJ2-1,TRBV29-1,NA,CSVEDWSTRGGYNEQFF,TGCAGCGTTGAAGATTGGAGTACGCGGGGCGGGTACAATGAGCAGTTCTTC
14,TRBD1,TRBJ2-5,TRBV6-5,NA,CASSSRTGMETQYF,TGTGCCAGCAGTTCTCGGACAGGGATGGAGACCCAGTACTTC
15,NA,TRBJ1-6,TRBV27,NA,CASSYTGNLNSPLHF,TGTGCCAGCAGTTACACCGGGAACCTAAATTCACCCCTCCACTTT
13,TRBD1,TRBJ1-4,TRBV28,NA,CATGQGQDEKLFF,TGTGCCACCGGACAGGGGCAGGATGAAAAACTGTTTTTT